This T cell receptor (beta chain) was identified during a study of blood T cells in healthy people across ages. A sample-barcoded 5' primer and a J-beta primer mix were used in a second PCR of roughly 7 to 11 cycles. TCRdb recomputed calls from the 5' RACE reads with MiXCR, one row per CDR3 protein. The data hold around 2 million distinct CDR3 sequences, with 35% to 50% observed a single time. Germline CDR1 MRHNA, CDR2 SNTAGT. The CDR3 sequence is 13 residues long. The source material was blood. V and J are TRBV6-4 and TRBJ2-4, with 10 positions matching TRBD1. The DNA matches TRBJ2-7 better at its end, which makes the J call doubtful. This clonotype originated in a human donor in good health. The CDR3 region is CASEGTGVDEQYF. CDR3 DNA: TGTGCCAGCGAAGGGACAGGGGTGGACGAGCAGTACTTC.